A single sample gave rise to the 25 T cell receptor beta chains below, sequenced in a study of post-analysis software for immune sequencing data. Study-wide results and caveats: Patients showed TRBV5-6, TRBV5-1 and TRBV20-1 among 4 or 5 TRBV segments more frequent than in controls.

No antigen is known for these receptors. Presence of unique molecular identifiers characterized the TCR beta cDNA libraries. From the PCR reads, TCRdb called clonotypes with MiXCR, one entry per CDR3 protein. The sample lists roughly 870,000 distinct CDR3 sequences, 53% occurring once. The sequencing sample was made of blood. The receptors were sampled from a girl aged 5 to 17 with multiple sclerosis.

The rearrangement uses TRBV20-1 and TRBJ2-7; D may be TRBD1 or TRBD2 (5 bases each). Germline V gene sequence: CDR1 DFQATT, CDR2 SNEGSKA (reference sequence). The CDR3 is made up of 13 amino acids. With 7 bases removed from V and 4 bases from J, the gap between germline ends came to 17 bases. CDR3 in DNA: TGCAGTGGAAAGGCCTCGGGGCGGTACGAGCAGTACTTC. Amino acid sequence: CSGKASGRYEQYF.

The V gene is TRBV6-5, the J gene TRBJ2-5; D might be TRBD1 or TRBD2, each matching 5 bases. Germline V gene lookup returns CDR1 MNHEY and CDR2 SVGAGI. CDR3 size: 14 residues. Trimming left V 6 bases short and J 5 bases short, with 16 bases between. The CDR3: CASRKAGRGETQYF. The CDR3 nucleotides read TGTGCCAGCAGAAAGGCAGGGAGAGGGGAGACCCAGTACTTC.

The chain is built from TRBV5-1 and TRBJ2-1; D possibly corresponds to TRBD2 (5 bases). CDR3 size: 15 residues. V was clipped by 0 bases and J by 4 bases, with 11 bases between them. The germline V gene encodes CDR1 SGHRS and CDR2 YFSETQ. CDR3 coding DNA: TGCGCCAGCAGCTTGGATCCGGGAAATTACAATGAGCAGTTCTTC. Translated: CASSLDPGNYNEQFF.

This clonotype has just a few counts. This chain links TRBV10-1 with TRBJ2-4, with D perhaps matching TRBD1 (5 bases). TRBJ2-7 explains the end of the DNA better; the J call may be wrong. Germline lookup yields CDR1 WNHNN and CDR2 SYGVQD (reference sequence). This CDR3 is 16 amino acids long. The CDR3 DNA is TGCGCCAGCAGTGAGCCTATTACAGGTCCTATCCACGAGCAGTACTTC. Its protein product is CASSEPITGPIHEQYF.

The V gene is TRBV7-9, the J gene TRBJ2-7; perhaps D is TRBD1 or TRBD2 (5 bases each). Trimming cost V 4 bases and J 1 base, with 17 bases left between them. In germline, CDR1 is SEHNR, CDR2 FQNEAQ (reference sequence). The length of the CDR3 is 16 residues. The CDR3 here is CASSSMPGQWSYEQYF. Here the CDR3 DNA reads TGTGCCAGCAGCTCGATGCCGGGGCAGTGGTCCTACGAGCAGTACTTC.

This clonotype was picked up a small number of times. This chain links TRBV20-1 with TRBJ2-1; TRBD2 might be the D (6 bases). V dropped 0 bases and J dropped 9 bases, with 18 bases sitting between them. CDR1 and CDR2 from the germline V gene are DFQATT and SNEGSKA (reference sequence). The CDR3 extends over 15 amino acids. For the CDR3, the DNA is TGCAGTGCTAGAGATTATACGCGGGGAAATGGTGAGCAGTTCTTC. It yields the protein CSARDYTRGNGEQFF.

This chain connects TRBV3-1 to TRBJ1-2; D unclear. Germline V gene data show CDR1 as LGHDT and CDR2 as YNNKEL (reference sequence). V shed 1 base and J shed 4 bases, with 16 bases lying between them. There are 16 residues in the CDR3. CDR3 DNA sequence: TGTGCCAGCAGCCAAGCCCCGGGGAGGGAAAGCTATGGCTACACCTTC. Translation: CASSQAPGRESYGYTF.

V usage is TRBV5-1 and J usage is TRBJ2-7; TRBD1 agrees at 7 bases. V lost 0 bases to trimming and J lost 0 bases; unmatched junction nucleotides: 15. The CDR3 is made up of 19 amino acids. Germline V gene data show CDR1 as SGHRS and CDR2 as YFSETQ. The DNA of the CDR3 is TGCGCCAGCAGCTTGGACCCGGGTGGGCCAAGGGGGCCCTCCTACGAGCAGTACTTC. Encoded protein: CASSLDPGGPRGPSYEQYF.

CDR3 region: CASSREVPKEQYF. CDR3 nucleotide sequence: TGTGCCAGCTCGCGGGAGGTCCCTAAGGAGCAGTACTTC. The chain couples TRBV6-6 to TRBJ2-7, with 8 nucleotides matching TRBD2. Trimming removed 8 bases from V and 7 bases from J; junction bases left unmatched: 10. This CDR3 region has 13 residues. CDR1 and CDR2 from the germline V gene are MNHNY and SVGAGI (reference sequence).

A single count supports this clonotype. The chain employs TRBV6-4 and TRBJ2-3; 12 nucleotides match TRBD1. The CDR3 is 14 residues long. With V trimmed by 7 bases and J by 5 bases, 4 bases remained unmatched. The germline gives CDR1 MRHNA, CDR2 SNTAGT. The CDR3 reads CASKGTGGEDTQYF. CDR3 DNA sequence: TGTGCCAGCAAGGGGACAGGGGGCGAAGATACGCAGTATTTT.

This chain links TRBV7-3 with TRBJ1-1, with unresolved D. Per the germline V gene, CDR1 is SGHTA and CDR2 is FQGTGA. The CDR3 is 13 amino acids. V gave up 5 bases and J gave up 1 base, with 8 bases separating them. In DNA, the CDR3 is TGTGCCAGCAGCATCTTGGGGAACACTGAAGCTTTCTTT. It specifies CASSILGNTEAFF.

The V and J genes are TRBV29-1 and TRBJ2-1; 14 bases map to TRBD2. In germline, CDR1 is SQVTM, CDR2 ANQGSEA. This CDR3 is built from 14 residues. V was clipped by 7 bases and J by 3 bases; unmatched bases: 2. CDR3 nucleotides: TGCAGCGAAGGACTAGCGGGAGGCTACAATGAGCAGTTCTTC. As protein: CSEGLAGGYNEQFF.

The chain uses TRBV6-2 or TRBV6-3 and TRBJ2-7, with D unresolved. This CDR3 is built from 14 residues. V was trimmed by 5 bases and J by 3 bases, leaving 14 bases between them. Germline V lookup: CDR1 MNHEY, CDR2 SVGEGT. The CDR3 nucleotides are TGTGCCAGCAGTCCAAGGGTTCGCTACTACGAGCAGTACTTC. Translating gives CASSPRVRYYEQYF.

The chain employs TRBV12-3 or TRBV12-4 and TRBJ2-7; the match to TRBD1 covers 7 bases. The CDR3 is made up of 17 amino acids. The J segment lost 0 bases and the V segment lost 1 base, leaving 9 bases of the junction unmatched. The CDR3 DNA reads TGTGCCAGCAGTTTAGGTCTACAGGGGTCCTCCTCCTACGAGCAGTACTTC. This sequence encodes CASSLGLQGSSSYEQYF.

The chain uses TRBV7-8 and TRBJ2-5, with TRBD2 matching over 8 bases. The DNA end is a closer match to TRBJ2-7, so the J assignment may be wrong. The V gene's germline CDR1 is SGHVS and CDR2 FQNEAQ. The CDR3 runs 14 residues. The CDR3 bases are TGTGCCAGCAGCCCCGGGAGGGAGACCGGCGAGCAGTACTTC. The encoded protein is CASSPGRETGEQYF.

The chain combines TRBV7-6 with TRBJ1-1; 12 bases agree with TRBD1. Germline CDR1 reads SGHVS; CDR2 reads FNYEAQ. J lost 1 base, V lost 0 bases, and 3 bases had no gene match. This CDR3 is built from 17 residues. CDR3 sequence: CASSLAPGQGANTEAFF. CDR3 in DNA: TGTGCCAGCAGCTTAGCCCCGGGACAGGGGGCGAACACTGAAGCTTTCTTT.

The chain recombines TRBV30 with TRBJ2-1, with unresolved D. From germline, CDR1 is GTSNPN and CDR2 SVGIG (reference sequence). The CDR3 runs 15 residues. V lost 0 bases and J 1 base, leaving 10 bases between the germline ends. CDR3 residues: CAWSVQVKSYNEQFF. The CDR3 DNA sequence: TGTGCCTGGAGTGTCCAGGTAAAGTCCTACAATGAGCAGTTCTTC.

V is TRBV5-1 and J is TRBJ2-1, with 10 bases matching TRBD2. This CDR3 has 16 amino acids. The trim removed 4 bases at V and 6 bases at J, leaving 10 bases unmatched. In germline, CDR1 is SGHRS, CDR2 YFSETQ. CDR3 sequence reads: CASSVIAGGSSNEQFF. CDR3 nucleotide sequence: TGCGCCAGCAGCGTAATAGCGGGGGGCTCTAGCAATGAGCAGTTCTTC.

This clonotype has only a few counts. This rearrangement joins TRBV12-3 or TRBV12-4 to TRBJ2-4; 8 nucleotides agree with TRBD1. The CDR3 runs 16 residues. V lost 3 bases, J lost 9 bases, and 13 bases stayed unmatched. CDR3 in amino acids: CASSLHATGEIGIQYF. The CDR3 DNA reads TGTGCCAGCAGTTTGCACGCGACAGGGGAGATAGGCATTCAGTACTTC.

The J gene is TRBJ2-3, the V gene TRBV28; the match to TRBD1 covers 7 bases. Germline CDR1 and CDR2: MDHEN and SYDVKM. This CDR3 comprises 13 residues. The V gene end was trimmed by 4 bases and the J gene end by 4 bases; junction bases not matched to a gene: 2. The CDR3 loop is CASSSGQPDTQYF. Here the CDR3 DNA reads TGTGCCAGCAGTTCGGGACAGCCAGATACGCAGTATTTT.

CDR3 loop: CSVEYTSGIDTQYF. CDR3 in DNA: TGCAGCGTTGAGTATACTAGCGGGATAGATACGCAGTATTTT. The gene calls are TRBV29-1 and TRBJ2-3, with 10 bases matching TRBD2. The junction had 5 bases not matched to a gene; V was cut back by 3 bases and J by 5 bases. Germline V gene lookup returns CDR1 SQVTM and CDR2 ANQGSEA. CDR3 size: 14 residues.

This clonotype was seen once. The CDR3 coding sequence is TGTGCCAGCAGCCCGCGGACTGCGTACACAGATACGCAGTATTTT. It specifies CASSPRTAYTDTQYF. This chain connects TRBV11-3 to TRBJ2-3; D perhaps matches TRBD2 (5 bases). There are 15 residues in the CDR3. The germline CDR1 and CDR2 sequences are SGHNT and YENEEA. Trimming removed 5 bases from V and 2 bases from J, with 14 bases in between.

V is TRBV12-3 or TRBV12-4 and J is TRBJ2-2; a possible D gene is TRBD1 (7 bases). The CDR3 length is 16 residues. V was cut by 0 bases and J by 5 bases, with 13 bases left in between. CDR3 amino acids: CASSLARQGGTGELFF. Here the CDR3 DNA reads TGTGCCAGCAGTTTAGCGCGACAGGGAGGAACCGGGGAGCTGTTTTTT.

This clonotype was observed a handful of times. The chain uses TRBV9 and TRBJ2-5; 9 bases match TRBD1. Trimming cost V 3 bases and J 3 bases; bases outside gene matches: 6. This CDR3 region has 15 residues. Germline V gives CDR1 SGDLS, CDR2 YYNGEE. The chain's CDR3 is CASSGSGTGKETQYF. The CDR3 bases are TGTGCCAGCAGCGGGTCCGGGACAGGGAAAGAGACCCAGTACTTC. The whole variable domain, remainder taken from reference TRBV9 and TRBJ2-5, is DSGVTQTPKHLITATGQRVTLRCSPRSGDLSVYWYQQSLDQGLQFLIQYYNGEERAKGNILERFSAQQFPDLHSELNLSSLELGDSALYFCASSGSGTGKETQYFGPGTRLLVL.

The chain joins TRBV7-9 to TRBJ2-7; TRBD1 might be the D (5 bases). In germline, CDR1 is SEHNR, CDR2 FQNEAQ (reference sequence). This CDR3 contains 14 residues. V lost 2 bases and J lost 6, with 14 bases in between. The CDR3 is CASSLSSGNREQYF. CDR3 nucleotides: TGTGCCAGCAGCTTAAGCTCAGGGAATCGCGAGCAGTACTTC. Complete variable domain (other parts from reference TRBV7-9 and TRBJ2-7): DTGVSQNPRHKITKRGQNVTFRCDPISEHNRLYWYRQTLGQGPEFLTYFQNEAQLEKSRLLSDRFSAERPKGSFSTLEIQRTEQGDSAMYLCASSLSSGNREQYFGPGTRLTVT.